This T cell receptor beta chain was sequenced during a study of T cells in Graves' hyperthyroidism and ophthalmopathy. Germline V gene lookup returns CDR1 SNHLY and CDR2 FYNNEI. The CDR3 totals 17 residues. V lost 0 bases to trimming and J lost 1 base; unmatched junction nucleotides: 5. Amplified TCR beta CDR3 regions came from RNA transcripts. With the HTBI primer set, the TCR CDR3 went through a first round of RT-PCR. TCRdb ran MiXCR on the multiplex PCR reads and lists one entry per CDR3 protein. This table has 540,000 or so distinct CDR3 sequences, roughly 14% appearing once. In patients aged 18 to 65, hyperthyroidism was newly diagnosed, with duration under 2 months. Clinical symptoms, serum thyroxine and TRAb, thyroid ultrasound and orbital computed tomography together formed the diagnostic basis. The PBMCs were sourced from fresh peripheral blood (around 10 ml). In its sample, this clonotype was seen many times. The conserved final phenylalanine or tryptophan is absent from the CDR3, which likely points to a read error.

The sequenced sample consisted of blood. The chain uses TRBV2 and TRBJ2-1; 8 bases align to TRBD2. The TCR sequence derives from a woman aged 25-40 years with Graves' hyperthyroidism. The CDR3 DNA follows: TGTGCCAGCAGTGAAGCAACAGCGGGAGTGTCCTACAATGAGCAGTTCCTC. Its protein product is CASSEATAGVSYNEQFL.